This TCR beta chain was profiled in a study of OX40 agonist ivuxolimab in advanced cancers. Study-wide context: Ivuxolimab was an agonistic, fully human IgG2 monoclonal antibody directed against OX40 (CD134), a costimulatory receptor. Intravenous ivuxolimab was administered to patients every 2 weeks at six dose levels: 0.01, 0.1, 0.3, 1.5, 3 and 10 mg/kg. Of the roughly 52 dose-escalation patients, hepatocellular carcinoma was present in approximately 20, melanoma in around 15, renal cell carcinoma in 9 and head and neck cancer in 9. In the dose-escalation cohort, nearly 85% of patients were male, and the mean age was approximately 60 years with a range of roughly 20 to 79. Patients were allowed to have had prior anti-PD-1, anti-PD-L1 or anti-CTLA-4 therapy, and 40% to 45% of the dose-escalation patients had previously received checkpoint inhibitors. Partial responses occurred in three dose-escalation patients, of whom one had hepatocellular carcinoma and two had cutaneous melanoma. Peripheral TCRbeta sequencing was intended to test whether TCR sequence diversity was altered and clonal T-cell expansion was caused by ivuxolimab. The monotherapy dose-escalation portion (N of about 50 patients) of the phase I ivuxolimab trial is reported in the paper. Here is what the overall study found, with its caveats: The antigen specificity of the peripheral T cells that underwent clonal expansion was not determined. After ivuxolimab, CD8+ T cells had more expanded clones than CD4+ T cells on average. Low levels of normalized T-cell clonal expansion were also seen in some patients who did not respond. In the 0.1-3.0 mg/kg groups, partial responders had among the lowest normalized peripheral clonal expansion, particularly in CD8+ T cells. At doses of 0.1 to 3.0 mg/kg, clonal expansion of both CD4+ and CD8+ T cells in blood was seen between baseline and week 6.

The trial excluded patients who had a history of autoimmune disease or who were on systemic immunosuppression. Peripheral blood for TCR sequencing was collected from all dose cohorts at baseline, on cycle 4 day 1, and on cycle 7 day 1. The samples were taken from a phase I, first-in-human, multicenter, open-label dose-escalation trial of ivuxolimab. Adults with locally advanced or metastatic head and neck squamous cell, hepatocellular, melanoma or renal cell carcinoma were enrolled in the trial. Before TCR sequencing, CD4+ and CD8+ T cells were separately sorted from peripheral blood. For sequencing of the TCRbeta CDR3 region, genomic DNA was extracted from the sorted cells. The immunoSEQ Assay was used to sequence the TCRbeta CDR3 regions. TCRdb holds this immuneACCESS table with in-frame rearrangements only. Some clones are missing; in checked studies, unresolved V genes explain under half, and the rest has no known cause. For this sample there are approximately 60,000 clones; about 83% appear just once. The ten largest clones take up around 27% of the sample.

The CDR3 measures 13 amino acids from cysteine to phenylalanine. Solely the CDR3 DNA is kept, with 39 bases framed from the first base. The germline V gene yields LGHNT for CDR1 and FRNRAP for CDR2. The V end loses 1 base and the J end loses 0 bases, and a stretch of 4 bases separates them. Note on this clone: Its antigen remains undetermined. No clone much larger than this one lies a single base away; base qualities are absent.

The source of this sequence is an adult with an advanced solid tumor such as melanoma, head and neck, liver or kidney cancer. The sequenced sample was CD4+ or CD8+ T cells sorted from blood, obtained in a trial of the OX40 agonist ivuxolimab. In this chain, TRBV12-5 is recombined with TRBJ2-7, with the identity of the D gene unclear. The CDR3 region has the sequence CASGLGASYEQYF. The bases are TGTGCTAGTGGTTTGGGGGCCTCCTACGAGCAGTACTTC.